The rows below give T cell receptor beta chains drawn from one sample of a study of blood T cell repertoires in COVID-19. Sequencing was performed with immunoSEQ multiplex PCR; in TCRdb, only in-frame clones are kept and a portion is missing. The sample holds roughly 21,000 clones; more than 80% are singletons and the top ten take around 10%. Sequencing was carried out using peripheral blood. These receptors came from a woman aged 80 or over with active or convalescent COVID-19. Both conserved end residues are part of each CDR3. The D gene is left open where the match is weak. The size field is filled for only some rows; it gives once, few, many or a size class.

J gene: TRBJ1-2; clone size: NA; V gene: TRBV6-5; D gene: TRBD1; CDR3 DNA: TGTGCCAGCAGTCCTGGACAGGGCTTTAGCTATGGCTACACCTTC; CDR3 protein: CASSPGQGFSYGYTF
J gene: TRBJ2-4; clone size: NA; V gene: TRBV7-8; D gene: TRBD1; CDR3 DNA: TGTGCCAGCAGCTTGGGACAGGCTCAAAACATTCAGTACTTC; CDR3 protein: CASSLGQAQNIQYF
J gene: TRBJ2-3; clone size: few; V gene: TRBV2; D gene: NA; CDR3 DNA: TGTGCCAGCAGTGTTGGGCCTAGCACAGATACGCAGTATTTT; CDR3 protein: CASSVGPSTDTQYF
J gene: TRBJ2-1; clone size: NA; V gene: TRBV28; D gene: NA; CDR3 DNA: TGTGCCAGCAGACAGGTCCCCTACAATGAGCAGTTCTTC; CDR3 protein: CASRQVPYNEQFF
J gene: TRBJ2-7; clone size: NA; V gene: TRBV5-1; D gene: TRBD1; CDR3 DNA: TGCGCCAGCAGCTTGATGGGACAGGGGGCCTACGAGCAGTACTTC; CDR3 protein: CASSLMGQGAYEQYF
J gene: TRBJ1-5; clone size: once; V gene: TRBV27; D gene: TRBD1; CDR3 DNA: TGTGCCAGCACCCCGACAGGGGGCAGCAATCAGCCCCAGCATTTT; CDR3 protein: CASTPTGGSNQPQHF
J gene: TRBJ2-1; clone size: NA; V gene: TRBV5-1; D gene: TRBD2; CDR3 DNA: TGCGCCAGCACCTTCCGACTAGCGGGAGGGCGAGGGGAGCAGTTCTTC; CDR3 protein: CASTFRLAGGRGEQFF
J gene: TRBJ1-4; clone size: NA; V gene: TRBV6-5; D gene: NA; CDR3 DNA: TGTGCCAGCAGTTACAGCAGGGTGTCTTTTGAAAAACTGTTTTTT; CDR3 protein: CASSYSRVSFEKLFF
J gene: TRBJ2-7; clone size: NA; V gene: TRBV30; D gene: TRBD2; CDR3 DNA: TGTGCCTGGAGTGTACGTAGCGGGGGGAAGAAGTACTTC; CDR3 protein: CAWSVRSGGKKYF
J gene: TRBJ2-3; clone size: NA; V gene: TRBV14; D gene: NA; CDR3 DNA: TGTGCCAGCAGCCCCTCATTTAGGCAGCGCGGAGGGACAGATACGCAGTATTTT; CDR3 protein: CASSPSFRQRGGTDTQYF
J gene: TRBJ1-3; clone size: NA; V gene: TRBV3-1/TRBV3-2; D gene: NA; CDR3 DNA: TGTGCCAGCAGCCAATTCGGGGGGCGACCTGGAAACACCATATATTTT; CDR3 protein: CASSQFGGRPGNTIYF
J gene: TRBJ1-2; clone size: NA; V gene: TRBV6-6; D gene: NA; CDR3 DNA: TGTGCCAGCCTTAACAGGGCGGCGGGCTATGGCTACACCTTC; CDR3 protein: CASLNRAAGYGYTF
J gene: TRBJ2-1; clone size: NA; V gene: TRBV27; D gene: NA; CDR3 DNA: TGTGCCAGCAGTTTACGGTCCAGGGTTGCGGGGGAGCAGTTCTTC; CDR3 protein: CASSLRSRVAGEQFF
J gene: TRBJ1-1; clone size: NA; V gene: TRBV28; D gene: NA; CDR3 DNA: TGTGCCAGCAACGACAGAAGAAGGGCCCTGAACACTGAAGCTTTCTTT; CDR3 protein: CASNDRRRALNTEAFF
J gene: TRBJ1-5; clone size: NA; V gene: TRBV5-4; D gene: NA; CDR3 DNA: TGTGCCAGCAGCACTGGAACAGGGTTTTATAGCAATCAGCCCCAGCATTTT; CDR3 protein: CASSTGTGFYSNQPQHF
J gene: TRBJ2-3; clone size: NA; V gene: TRBV10-3; D gene: TRBD2; CDR3 DNA: TGTGCCATCAGTGAGTCGACTAGCGGGGGCCCAGATACGCAGTATTTT; CDR3 protein: CAISESTSGGPDTQYF
J gene: TRBJ2-7; clone size: NA; V gene: TRBV15; D gene: TRBD1; CDR3 DNA: TGTGCCACCAGCAGGGGCCGACAGGGGGTTTACGAGCAGTACTTC; CDR3 protein: CATSRGRQGVYEQYF
J gene: TRBJ2-4; clone size: NA; V gene: TRBV20-1; D gene: TRBD1; CDR3 DNA: TGCAGTGCTAGTTCCGGGACAGGGGGCGTTTCACAAAACATTCAGTACTTC; CDR3 protein: CSASSGTGGVSQNIQYF
J gene: TRBJ2-2; clone size: once; V gene: TRBV7-7; D gene: TRBD1; CDR3 DNA: TGTGCTAGCAGCTCCGGGACAGGGGGGTACGGGGAGCTGTTTTTT; CDR3 protein: CASSSGTGGYGELFF
J gene: TRBJ1-5; clone size: NA; V gene: TRBV20-1; D gene: NA; CDR3 DNA: TGCAGTGCTAGTGGAAACAGAATCAATCAGCCCCAGCATTTT; CDR3 protein: CSASGNRINQPQHF
J gene: TRBJ2-3; clone size: NA; V gene: TRBV11-2; D gene: TRBD2; CDR3 DNA: TGTGCCAGCAGCTTAGACGGAGCGGGGGGATTCTCTTACACAGATACGCAGTATTTT; CDR3 protein: CASSLDGAGGFSYTDTQYF
J gene: TRBJ2-1; clone size: once; V gene: TRBV12-5; D gene: TRBD1; CDR3 DNA: TGTGCTAGTGGTTTATCGGGACAGGGTTTCAATGAGCAGTTCTTC; CDR3 protein: CASGLSGQGFNEQFF
J gene: TRBJ2-5; clone size: NA; V gene: TRBV11-1; D gene: NA; CDR3 DNA: TGTGCCAGCAGCTTAGGTCTATGGTTCGCGGAGACCCAGTACTTC; CDR3 protein: CASSLGLWFAETQYF
J gene: TRBJ2-1; clone size: NA; V gene: TRBV24-1; D gene: NA; CDR3 DNA: TGTGCCACCAGTGATCCGAGGACAGCCTCCTACAATGAGCAGTTCTTC; CDR3 protein: CATSDPRTASYNEQFF
J gene: TRBJ1-2; clone size: NA; V gene: TRBV15; D gene: TRBD1; CDR3 DNA: TGTGCCACCAGCAGAGATAGAGGCAGGGGGCTAGGCTACACCTTC; CDR3 protein: CATSRDRGRGLGYTF
J gene: TRBJ2-7; clone size: NA; V gene: TRBV24-1; D gene: NA; CDR3 DNA: TGTGCCACCAGTGACCCCACCAGAAATCACTACGAGCAGTACTTC; CDR3 protein: CATSDPTRNHYEQYF
J gene: TRBJ2-7; clone size: NA; V gene: TRBV10-3; D gene: TRBD2; CDR3 DNA: TGTGCCATCAGTGAGTCGGGAGCGGGAGAACGCTCCTACGAGCAGTACTTC; CDR3 protein: CAISESGAGERSYEQYF
J gene: TRBJ2-7; clone size: NA; V gene: TRBV3-1/TRBV3-2; D gene: TRBD1; CDR3 DNA: TGTGCCAGCAGCCCAACAGGGGGCTCCTACGAGCAGTACTTC; CDR3 protein: CASSPTGGSYEQYF
J gene: TRBJ2-7; clone size: NA; V gene: TRBV3-1/TRBV3-2; D gene: TRBD2; CDR3 DNA: TGTGCCAGCAGCCAAGCCTCTAGCGGGAGGCCCTACGAGCAGTACTTC; CDR3 protein: CASSQASSGRPYEQYF
J gene: TRBJ1-2; clone size: NA; V gene: TRBV20-1; D gene: NA; CDR3 DNA: TGCAGTGCTGGGGGGGAGGGCTACACCTTC; CDR3 protein: CSAGGEGYTF
J gene: TRBJ2-5; clone size: once; V gene: TRBV28; D gene: TRBD2; CDR3 DNA: TGTGCCAGCAGTTTCCCGCTAGCGGGGAACCAAGAGACCCAGTACTTC; CDR3 protein: CASSFPLAGNQETQYF